These 25 T cell receptor beta chains were sequenced from one sample in a study of CD8 T cells in ankylosing spondylitis. TCRdb re-derived calls from the 5' RACE reads in MiXCR, one entry per CDR3 protein. The table has just over 150,000 distinct CDR3 sequences, around 16% seen once. The sample consisted of blood, either unsorted or a sorted T cell fraction (not recorded which). All receptors come from a male donor with ankylosing spondylitis or in good health (not recorded which).

This clonotype was seen at least ten times. The chain is built from TRBV12-3 or TRBV12-4 and TRBJ2-1, with D perhaps TRBD2 (5 bases). The CDR3 contains 16 residues. V was shortened by 6 bases and J by 0 bases, with 15 bases between the two germline ends. The CDR3 spells CASRAEEKSSYNEQFF. CDR3 in DNA: TGTGCCAGCAGAGCGGAGGAGAAAAGCTCCTACAATGAGCAGTTCTTC.

V gene TRBV11-1 combines with J gene TRBJ2-7; D is possibly TRBD1 or TRBD2 (6 bases each). CDR1 and CDR2 (germline): SGHAT, FQDESV (reference sequence). Trimming shortened V by 5 bases and J by 1 base, and 24 bases separated the two germline ends. The CDR3 is 18 residues long. CDR3 bases: TGTGCCAGCAGCGGGCGCACGTCCGAGGGGGGTTGGTCCTACGAGCAGTACTTC. Its translation: CASSGRTSEGGWSYEQYF.

V and J are TRBV29-1 and TRBJ2-7; D is uncertain. The length of the CDR3 is 13 residues. CDR1 and CDR2 (germline): SQVTM, ANQGSEA. V lost 6 bases and J lost 2, with 14 bases in between. The CDR3 is CSVAMGATYEQYF. DNA for the CDR3: TGCAGCGTGGCCATGGGTGCAACCTACGAGCAGTACTTC.

The sample holds many counts of this clonotype. V usage is TRBV2 and J usage is TRBJ1-1; D not resolved. Germline-derived CDR1 and CDR2 are SNHLY and FYNNEI. The CDR3 sequence is 11 residues long. Trimming stripped 7 bases from V and 2 bases from J, with 5 bases between. CDR3 in amino acids: CASTQNTEAFF. The CDR3 nucleotides read TGTGCCAGCACCCAAAACACTGAAGCTTTCTTT.

The table lists this clonotype with a few counts. This chain joins TRBV25-1 and TRBJ2-2; TRBD1 is a possible D gene (5 bases). Trimming took 3 bases from V and 1 from J, leaving 6 bases between them. The CDR3 is 14 residues long. Looked up from germline, CDR1 is MGHDK and CDR2 is SYGVNS. The CDR3 nucleotides are TGTGCCAGCAGTGATGACAGGAACACCGGGGAGCTGTTTTTT. Protein product: CASSDDRNTGELFF.

This clonotype was found many times. The rearrangement links TRBV5-1 to TRBJ2-1, with D maybe TRBD2 (5 bases). The length of the CDR3 is 12 residues. The V end was cut by 4 bases, the J end by 8 bases, with 10 bases between. In germline, CDR1 is SGHRS, CDR2 YFSETQ. Here the CDR3 reads CASSPGGDEQFF. The CDR3 nucleotides are TGCGCCAGCAGCCCCGGAGGCGATGAGCAGTTCTTC.

J is TRBJ1-2 and V is TRBV30; D possibly corresponds to TRBD1 (5 bases). The CDR3 sequence is 13 residues long. The V gene lost 8 bases and the J gene lost 2 bases, with 15 bases spanning the gap. From germline, CDR1 is GTSNPN and CDR2 SVGIG (reference sequence). DNA of the CDR3: TGTGCCGGTGGCGGAGGGGAGAACTATGGCTACACCTTC. Encoded protein: CAGGGGENYGYTF.

The rearrangement uses TRBV12-3 or TRBV12-4 and TRBJ2-7; 10 bases align to TRBD2. After removal of 6 bases from V and 2 bases from J, the junction contained 4 bases not matched to a gene. The CDR3 runs to 14 residues. This chain's CDR3 is CASRSSGSPYEQYF. The CDR3 DNA reads as TGTGCCAGCAGGTCTAGCGGGAGCCCCTACGAGCAGTACTTC.

This clonotype was counted at least ten times. The V call is TRBV20-1, the J call TRBJ2-5; D is perhaps TRBD2 (6 bases). The CDR3 has 13 amino acids. Trimming took off 0 bases at V and 6 bases at J, with 11 bases between the two ends. The V gene's germline CDR1 is DFQATT and CDR2 SNEGSKA (reference sequence). DNA for the CDR3: TGCAGTGCTAGAGAGCTAGCGAGAAAGACCCAGTACTTC. Encoded protein: CSARELARKTQYF.

In this sample, this clonotype turned up many times. V is TRBV20-1 and J is TRBJ1-5; the D gene is possibly TRBD1 (6 bases). V lost 5 bases, J lost 7 bases, and 12 bases lay in between. Germline V gene lookup returns CDR1 DFQATT and CDR2 SNEGSKA (reference sequence). The CDR3 spans 12 residues. As DNA, the CDR3 is TGCAGTGCTTATGAGGGGGAACAGCCCCAGCATTTT. This codes for CSAYEGEQPQHF.

This clonotype showed up just a few times. J is TRBJ1-1 and V is TRBV11-2, with a tentative D call TRBD1 (5 bases). From germline, CDR1 is SGHAT and CDR2 FQNNGV. V was cut by 5 bases and J by 4 bases, with 14 bases left in between. The CDR3 spans 14 residues. In nucleotides, the CDR3 is TGTGCCAGCAGCCATTCGGGGGTTGCCACTGAAGCTTTCTTT. Amino acid sequence: CASSHSGVATEAFF. Based on the CDR3 plus reference TRBV11-2 and TRBJ1-1, the full variable domain is EAGVAQSPRYKIIEKRQSVAFWCNPISGHATLYWYQQILGQGPKLLIQFQNNGVVDDSQLPKDRFSAERLKGVDSTLKIQPAKLEDSAVYLCASSHSGVATEAFFGQGTRLTVV.

V is TRBV18 and J is TRBJ2-3; D unclear. This CDR3 has 13 amino acids. V was cut by 0 bases and J by 6 bases, with 7 bases left in between. CDR1 and CDR2 from the germline V gene are KGHSH and LQKENI. CDR3 protein: CASSPPSGDTQYF. The CDR3 nucleotides read TGTGCCAGCTCACCACCGTCCGGGGATACGCAGTATTTT. Full variable domain (rest looked up from reference TRBV18 and TRBJ2-3): NAGVMQNPRHLVRRRGQEARLRCSPMKGHSHVYWYRQLPEEGLKFMVYLQKENIIDESGMPKERFSAEFPKEGPSILRIQQVVRGDSAAYFCASSPPSGDTQYFGPGTRLTVL.

A few counts support this clonotype. The chain is built from TRBV5-1 and TRBJ2-7, with 7 positions matching TRBD1. Germline trimming cut 3 bases from V and 0 bases from J; bases unmatched to any gene: 3. The germline V gene has CDR1 SGHRS and CDR2 YFSETQ. The CDR3 spans 14 residues. The CDR3 sequence: CASSWGTDSYEQYF. As DNA, the CDR3 is TGCGCCAGCAGCTGGGGGACAGACTCCTACGAGCAGTACTTC.

This clonotype showed up just a few times. This chain links TRBV4-1 with TRBJ2-7; 8 nucleotides match TRBD1. Trimming at V came to 4 bases and at J to 5 bases, leaving 10 bases not matched to a gene. The germline gives CDR1 MGHRA, CDR2 YSYEKL. CDR3 length: 15 amino acids. CDR3: CASSLGGRGQDEQYF. CDR3 DNA: TGCGCCAGCAGCCTGGGGGGCAGGGGGCAAGACGAGCAGTACTTC.

This clonotype was counted many times. This chain joins TRBV6-5 and TRBJ2-2; tentative D call: TRBD2 (6 bases). V was clipped by 2 bases and J by 10 bases, with 17 bases between them. This CDR3 has 15 residues. CDR1 and CDR2 from the germline V gene are MNHEY and SVGAGI. CDR3 DNA: TGTGCCAGCAGTTACACACGGGCGGCGGGGCTGGAGCTGTTTTTT. It translates to CASSYTRAAGLELFF.

Remarks on this clonotype: Mismatch with germline at one junction end may stem from a read error. The V gene is TRBV5-1, the J gene TRBJ1-1; D is uncertain. The CDR3 spans 14 residues. Germline loops: CDR1 SGHRS, CDR2 YFSETQ. CDR3 nucleotides: TGCACCAGCAGCTTGAGTGTGGGGAACACTGAAGCTTTCTTT. This encodes CTSSLSVGNTEAFF.

This clonotype occurred many times. The genes are TRBV21-1 and TRBJ2-1; the D call in the table, TRBD1, was not verified against the DNA. TRBV21-1 is a pseudogene segment. CDR3 length: 14 residues. This chain's CDR3 is CASSKATGHHEQFF. The CDR3 DNA is TGTGCCAGCAGCAAAGCGACAGGGCACCATGAGCAGTTCTTC.

This clonotype was detected a few times. This chain joins TRBV7-9 and TRBJ1-2; D is unclear. This CDR3 region has 14 residues. The V gene's germline CDR1 is SEHNR and CDR2 FQNEAQ (reference sequence). V was clipped by 2 bases and J by 3 bases, with 10 bases between them. CDR3 residues: CASSLFATDYGYTF. CDR3 sequence (DNA): TGTGCCAGCAGCTTATTTGCAACGGACTATGGCTACACCTTC.

This clonotype was detected ten times or more. The V call is TRBV27, the J call TRBJ2-3; D remains unclear. V was clipped by 5 bases and J by 2 bases, with 14 bases between them. The V gene's germline CDR1 is MNHEY and CDR2 SMNVEV (reference sequence). This CDR3 has 15 residues. CDR3 nucleotides: TGTGCCAGCAGTACGACGGCGGCCCCCACAGATACGCAGTATTTT. Translating gives CASSTTAAPTDTQYF.

The table lists this clonotype with a few counts. The chain joins TRBV5-6 to TRBJ1-3; D uncertain. The CDR3 has 15 amino acids. The ends were cut back, 1 base at V and 4 bases at J, with 12 bases in the middle. Germline assignment: CDR1 SGHDT and CDR2 YYEEEE. CDR3 sequence: CASSLPSSSGNTIYF. The CDR3 bases are TGTGCCAGCAGCTTGCCGTCTTCTAGCGGAAACACCATATATTTT. The variable domain in full, completed from reference TRBV5-6 and TRBJ1-3, reads DAGVTQSPTHLIKTRGQQVTLRCSPKSGHDTVSWYQQALGQGPQFIFQYYEEEERQRGNFPDRFSGHQFPNYSSELNVNALLLGDSALYLCASSLPSSSGNTIYFGEGSWLTVV.

The chain recombines TRBV28 with TRBJ1-1; no clear D gene. This CDR3 has 12 residues. Germline V gene lookup returns CDR1 MDHEN and CDR2 SYDVKM. Trimming removed 1 base at V and 4 bases at J, with 4 bases between. The CDR3 spells CASSLLSTEAFF. DNA of the CDR3: TGTGCCAGCAGTTTATTGAGCACTGAAGCTTTCTTT.

The chain couples TRBV7-9 to TRBJ1-1; 9 positions match TRBD1. After removal of 4 bases from V and 2 bases from J, the junction contained 2 bases not matched to a gene. Germline V gene sequence: CDR1 SEHNR, CDR2 FQNEAQ (reference sequence). The CDR3 loop spans 14 amino acids. CDR3 sequence (DNA): TGTGCCAGCAGCTGGACAGGGGATAACACTGAAGCTTTCTTT. Protein sequence: CASSWTGDNTEAFF.

V usage is TRBV29-1 and J usage is TRBJ2-7; D unresolved. Germline V gene lookup returns CDR1 SQVTM and CDR2 ANQGSEA. V shed 1 base and J shed 3 bases, with 7 bases lying between them. CDR3 size: 12 residues. The CDR3 here is CSVEGADYEQYF. For the CDR3, the DNA is TGCAGCGTTGAAGGGGCTGACTACGAGCAGTACTTC.

This clonotype was observed many times. CDR3 amino acids: CAWSVPWGWTGELFF. DNA for the CDR3: TGTGCCTGGAGTGTACCTTGGGGGTGGACCGGGGAGCTGTTTTTT. The gene calls are TRBV30 and TRBJ2-2; TRBD1 or TRBD2 may be the D gene (5 bases each). V lost 0 bases, J lost 5 bases, and 13 bases lay in between. CDR1 is GTSNPN and CDR2 is SVGIG in the germline V gene (reference sequence). The CDR3 covers 15 residues.

This clonotype came up many times. V and J are TRBV4-2 and TRBJ2-1; D is tentatively TRBD1 or TRBD2 (6 bases each). Germline loops: CDR1 LGHNA, CDR2 YNFKEQ. V was cut by 0 bases and J by 7 bases, with 16 bases left in between. This CDR3 has 16 amino acids. CDR3 residues: CASSQDGGPVINEQFF. CDR3 sequence (DNA): TGTGCCAGCAGCCAAGATGGGGGGCCGGTCATAAATGAGCAGTTCTTC.